This T cell receptor (beta chain) was sequenced for a study of T-cell reconstitution after alpha-beta-depleted transplantation in children. CDR1 is SGHTS, CDR2 YDEGEE, per germline. The CDR3 covers 15 residues. Molecular barcoding with unique molecular identifiers was used for the TCRbeta library. TCRdb independently ran MiXCR on the PCR reads; one entry per CDR3 protein. The sample includes approximately 420,000 distinct CDR3 sequences, roughly a tenth of them seen just once. This clonotype was seen more than once but under ten times. Compared with germline, one end of the junction differs, possibly owing to a read error.

Sequenced here: PBMCs from the stem cell graft donor, sampled from the stem cell graft. The chain uses TRBV5-8 and TRBJ2-1, with D tentatively TRBD1 (6 bases). The sequence was collected from a human donor who donated a stem cell graft to a child with acute myeloid leukemia. The CDR3 DNA follows: TGTGCCAGCAGCTTTAGTGGGACACCAACGAGCCCGGCGGACTTC. It specifies CASSFSGTPTSPADF.